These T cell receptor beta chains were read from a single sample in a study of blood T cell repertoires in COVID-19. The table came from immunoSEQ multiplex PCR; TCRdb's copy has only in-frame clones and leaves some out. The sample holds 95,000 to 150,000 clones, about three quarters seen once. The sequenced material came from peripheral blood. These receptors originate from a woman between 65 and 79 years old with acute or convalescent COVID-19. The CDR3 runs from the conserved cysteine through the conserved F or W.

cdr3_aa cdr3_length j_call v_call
CASSEASSSYNSPLHF 16 TRBJ1-6 TRBV25-1
CASSSRQGEETQYF 14 TRBJ2-5 TRBV6-6
CASSPTDRVSPLHF 14 TRBJ1-6 TRBV27
CASSLTERANQPQHF 15 TRBJ1-5 TRBV5-5
CASSEADSSYEQYF 14 TRBJ2-7 TRBV6-1
CASSARQGPYEQYF 14 TRBJ2-7 TRBV2
CAISHSGTRGDEQFF 15 TRBJ2-1 TRBV10-3
CASSSYFIPYEQYF 14 TRBJ2-7 TRBV7-2
CASSLEGATNSPLHF 15 TRBJ1-6 TRBV11-3
CASSRYSGNTIYF 13 TRBJ1-3 TRBV6-5
CASSPGSSGGDLTQYF 16 TRBJ2-5 TRBV4-1
CATSQTGTSGGVGNEQFF 18 TRBJ2-1 TRBV24-1